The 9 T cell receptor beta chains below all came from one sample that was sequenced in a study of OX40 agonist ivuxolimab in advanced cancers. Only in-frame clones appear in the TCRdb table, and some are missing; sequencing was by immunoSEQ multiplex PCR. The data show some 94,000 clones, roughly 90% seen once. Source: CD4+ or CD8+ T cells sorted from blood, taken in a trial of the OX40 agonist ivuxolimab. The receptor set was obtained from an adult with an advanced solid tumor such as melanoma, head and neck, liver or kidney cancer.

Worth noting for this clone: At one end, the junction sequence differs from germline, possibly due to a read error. The CDR3 protein is CASSLAGGLAGALYEQYF. The CDR3 coding sequence is TGTGCTAGCAGCTTAGCGGGGGGGCTAGCGGGGGCCCTCTACGAGCAGTACTTC. The rearrangement joins TRBV7-7 to TRBJ2-7; 11 bases align to TRBD2. The CDR3 runs to 18 residues. Germline V gene lookup returns CDR1 SSHAT and CDR2 FNYEAQ (reference sequence).

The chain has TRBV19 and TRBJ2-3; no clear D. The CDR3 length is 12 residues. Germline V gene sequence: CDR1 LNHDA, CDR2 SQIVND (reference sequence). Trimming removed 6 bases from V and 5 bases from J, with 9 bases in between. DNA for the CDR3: TGTGCCAGTAGCGGGTCAAGAGATACGCAGTATTTT. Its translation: CASSGSRDTQYF.

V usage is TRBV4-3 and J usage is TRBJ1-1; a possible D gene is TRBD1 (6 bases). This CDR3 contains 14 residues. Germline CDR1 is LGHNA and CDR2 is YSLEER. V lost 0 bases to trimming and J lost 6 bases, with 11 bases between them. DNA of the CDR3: TGCGCCAGCAGCCAAGATAGCTCAGGGGCTGAAGCTTTCTTT. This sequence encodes CASSQDSSGAEAFF.

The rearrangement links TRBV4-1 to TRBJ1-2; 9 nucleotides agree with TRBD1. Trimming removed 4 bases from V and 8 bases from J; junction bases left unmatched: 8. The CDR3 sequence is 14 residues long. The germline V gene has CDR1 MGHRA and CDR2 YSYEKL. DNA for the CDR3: TGCGCCAGCAGCCTTTCCGGGACAGGGTCCGGCTACACCTTC. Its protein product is CASSLSGTGSGYTF.

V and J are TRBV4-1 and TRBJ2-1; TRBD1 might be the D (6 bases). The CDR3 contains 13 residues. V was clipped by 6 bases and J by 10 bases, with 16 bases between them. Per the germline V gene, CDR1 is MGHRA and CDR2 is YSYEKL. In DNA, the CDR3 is TGCGCCAGCAGTCCTACAGGGTCAGGGGAGCAGTTCTTC. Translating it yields CASSPTGSGEQFF.

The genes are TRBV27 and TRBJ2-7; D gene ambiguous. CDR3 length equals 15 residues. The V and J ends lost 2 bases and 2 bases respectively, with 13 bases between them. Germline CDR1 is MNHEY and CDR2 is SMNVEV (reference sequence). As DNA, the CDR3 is TGTGCCAGCAGTTTAGGGATCGGCATCGCCTACGAGCAGTACTTC. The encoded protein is CASSLGIGIAYEQYF.

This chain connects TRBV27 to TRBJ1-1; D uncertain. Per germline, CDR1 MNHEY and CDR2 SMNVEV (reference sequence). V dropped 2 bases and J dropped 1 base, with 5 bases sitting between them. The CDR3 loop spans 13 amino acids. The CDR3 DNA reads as TGTGCCAGCAGTTTAGTGGAGAACACTGAAGCTTTCTTT. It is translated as CASSLVENTEAFF.

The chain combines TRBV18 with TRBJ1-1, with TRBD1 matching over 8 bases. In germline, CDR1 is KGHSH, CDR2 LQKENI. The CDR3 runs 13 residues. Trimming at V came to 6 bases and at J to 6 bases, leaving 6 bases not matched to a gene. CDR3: CASSPGGWAEAFF. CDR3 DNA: TGTGCCAGCTCCCCAGGGGGCTGGGCTGAAGCTTTCTTT.

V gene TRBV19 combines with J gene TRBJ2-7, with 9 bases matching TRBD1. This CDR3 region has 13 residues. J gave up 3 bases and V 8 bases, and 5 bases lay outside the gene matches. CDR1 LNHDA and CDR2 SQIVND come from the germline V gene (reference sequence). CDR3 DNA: TGTGCCAGTGGACAGGGGCGACTCTACGAGCAGTACTTC. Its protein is CASGQGRLYEQYF.